A single sample gave rise to the 4 T cell receptor beta chains below, sequenced in a study of blood T cell repertoires in COVID-19. The assay was immunoSEQ multiplex PCR, and TCRdb's table has in-frame clones only and misses some. The sample lists roughly 180,000 clones, more than 65% seen once, with approximately 7.7% in the top ten. Sequencing was done on a sample of peripheral blood. The receptors shown here come from a woman in her fifties or sixties with COVID-19, enrolled during active disease.

The V call is TRBV5-1, the J call TRBJ1-4, with D maybe TRBD1 (6 bases). The germline V gene encodes CDR1 SGHRS and CDR2 YFSETQ. The V and J ends lost 4 bases and 7 bases respectively, with 14 bases between them. The CDR3 loop spans 14 amino acids. The CDR3 loop is CASSVTGHGEKLFF. As DNA, the CDR3 is TGCGCCAGCAGCGTGACAGGCCACGGTGAAAAACTGTTTTTT.

In this sample, this clone turned up a few times. This chain's CDR3 is CASSYGANYGYTF. CDR3 coding DNA: TGTGCCAGCAGTTATGGAGCTAACTATGGCTACACCTTC. The chain joins TRBV6-6 to TRBJ1-2; unclear D gene. In germline, CDR1 is MNHNY, CDR2 SVGAGI (reference sequence). The CDR3 runs to 13 residues. Trimming took off 3 bases at V and 0 bases at J, with 5 bases between the two ends.

The V gene is TRBV19, the J gene TRBJ1-2; D is perhaps TRBD1 (6 bases). The CDR3 contains 14 residues. Germline V gene sequence: CDR1 LNHDA, CDR2 SQIVND (reference sequence). V was shortened by 3 bases and J by 6 bases, with 14 bases between the two germline ends. The CDR3 DNA reads TGTGCCAGTAGTATTAGCGGGGGCGAAAATGGCTACACCTTC. Translated, it gives CASSISGGENGYTF.

The chain couples TRBV5-8 to TRBJ1-5; TRBD1 matches 11 bases. This CDR3 has 16 amino acids. Trimming cost V 3 bases and J 6 bases; bases outside gene matches: 8. The germline CDR1 and CDR2 sequences are SGHTS and YDEGEE. The CDR3 DNA sequence: TGTGCCAGCAGCTGGGGGGACAGGGGGGGACGTCAGCCCCAGCATTTT. It specifies CASSWGDRGGRQPQHF.